This TCR beta chain was captured in a study of OX40 agonist ivuxolimab in advanced cancers. TCRdb keeps only in-frame clones here, not all; method: immunoSEQ multiplex PCR. The data contain around 64,000 clones, around nine tenths of them singletons. V was pared by 2 bases and J by 5 bases, with 8 bases between. From germline, CDR1 is SGHRS and CDR2 YFSETQ. The CDR3 runs 12 residues. The TCR was taken from an adult with an advanced solid tumor such as melanoma, head and neck, liver or kidney cancer. This sequence joins TRBV5-1 and TRBJ2-7; D perhaps matches TRBD2 (5 bases). Source: CD4+ or CD8+ T cells sorted from blood, taken in a trial of the OX40 agonist ivuxolimab. DNA for the CDR3: TGCGCCAGCAGCTTCAGAGCGGACGAGCAGTACTTC. Translation gives CASSFRADEQYF. Complete variable domain (other parts from reference TRBV5-1 and TRBJ2-7): KAGVTQTPRYLIKTRGQQVTLSCSPISGHRSVSWYQQTPGQGLQFLFEYFSETQRNKGNFPGRFSGRQFSNSRSEMNVSTLELGDSALYLCASSFRADEQYFGPGTRLTVT.